Listed here are 29 T cell receptor beta chains from one sample, sequenced in a study of blood T cell repertoires in COVID-19. The table came from immunoSEQ multiplex PCR; TCRdb's copy has only in-frame clones and leaves some out. Seen here are about 220,000 clones, roughly 85% observed once, and the top ten hold 3.6%. Sequencing was carried out using PBMCs or T cells enriched from blood (not recorded which). The receptor source for this set is a woman in her forties who had been exposed to COVID-19.

V usage is TRBV30 and J usage is TRBJ1-1; D unclear. This CDR3 is built from 15 residues. Germline values: CDR1 GTSNPN, CDR2 SVGIG (reference sequence). V lost 0 bases, J lost 0 bases, and 11 bases lay in between. The CDR3 DNA is TGTGCCTGGAGTGTATCAGCAGGTCTGAACACTGAAGCTTTCTTT. It codes for CAWSVSAGLNTEAFF.

The chain recombines TRBV5-4 with TRBJ1-2; possible D gene TRBD1, 5 bases. V gave up 5 bases and J gave up 4 bases, with 15 bases separating them. The CDR3 contains 14 residues. CDR1 is SGHNT, CDR2 YYREEE, per germline (reference sequence). CDR3 in amino acids: CASRSQGVGYGYTF. Written as DNA, the CDR3 is TGTGCCAGCAGATCTCAGGGCGTCGGCTATGGCTACACCTTC.

The J gene is TRBJ1-1, the V gene TRBV7-9; 7 positions agree with TRBD1. The trim removed 0 bases at V and 3 bases at J, leaving 7 bases unmatched. The germline CDR1 and CDR2 sequences are SEHNR and FQNEAQ (reference sequence). The CDR3 extends over 16 amino acids. The CDR3 sequence is CASSLAKPQGDTEAFF. The CDR3 DNA follows: TGTGCCAGCAGCTTAGCCAAGCCCCAGGGGGACACTGAAGCTTTCTTT.

The chain combines TRBV10-3 with TRBJ1-6, with D hard to call. The CDR3 is 14 amino acids. Germline CDR1 ENHRY, CDR2 SYGVKD. The V and J ends lost 4 bases and 7 bases respectively, with 11 bases between them. DNA of the CDR3: TGTGCCATCAGTGGTGGAGAAATAAATTCACCCCTCCACTTT. This sequence encodes CAISGGEINSPLHF.

The chain employs TRBV7-8 and TRBJ2-7, with D perhaps matching TRBD1 (6 bases). V was clipped by 3 bases and J by 2 bases, with 11 bases between them. Germline V gives CDR1 SGHVS, CDR2 FQNEAQ. This CDR3 is 14 amino acids long. This CDR3 is CASSFTQGTYEQYF. DNA of the CDR3: TGTGCCAGCAGCTTCACCCAGGGGACCTACGAGCAGTACTTC.

The chain has TRBV6-5 and TRBJ2-5; tentative D call: TRBD1 (6 bases). The germline V gene has CDR1 MNHEY and CDR2 SVGAGI. With 6 bases removed from V and 2 bases from J, the gap between germline ends came to 16 bases. The CDR3 covers 15 residues. CDR3 DNA: TGTGCCAGCAGCCACGACAGGACGCGACAAGAGACCCAGTACTTC. Residues: CASSHDRTRQETQYF.

The V gene is TRBV7-9, the J gene TRBJ1-2; 9 bases map to TRBD1. Germline V CDR1 and CDR2: SEHNR, FQNEAQ (reference sequence). V shed 5 bases, J shed 4 bases, and the junction held 2 bases outside the gene matches. This CDR3 has 13 amino acids. CDR3 nucleotide sequence: TGTGCCAGCAGCGTGGGACAGGGCTATGGCTACACCTTC. Its protein product is CASSVGQGYGYTF.

The chain recombines TRBV5-5 with TRBJ1-1; D gene uncertain. Trimming took off 1 base at V and 11 bases at J, with 9 bases between the two ends. The germline V gene encodes CDR1 SGHKS and CDR2 YYEKEE (reference sequence). The CDR3 is 11 amino acids. CDR3 nucleotide sequence: TGTGCCAGCAGCTTGAGTAGAGAGGCTTTCTTT. Translating it yields CASSLSREAFF. The whole variable domain, filled in from reference TRBV5-5 and TRBJ1-1, reads DAGVTQSPTHLIKTRGQQVTLRCSPISGHKSVSWYQQVLGQGPQFIFQYYEKEERGRGNFPDRFSARQFPNYSSELNVNALLLGDSALYLCASSLSREAFFGQGTRLTVV.

Here the CDR3 DNA reads TGTGCCAGCAGTTTATATAGATCCCGTTCGGGACAGAGGAACGGGGAGCTGTTTTTT. It translates to CASSLYRSRSGQRNGELFF. This chain links TRBV27 with TRBJ2-2; 7 bases match TRBD1. V dropped 1 base and J dropped 7; count of bases not matched to a gene: 18. This CDR3 has 19 amino acids. Germline V gene data show CDR1 as MNHEY and CDR2 as SMNVEV (reference sequence).

The V call is TRBV6-4, the J call TRBJ1-2; TRBD1 aligns across 8 bases. Germline lookup yields CDR1 MRHNA and CDR2 SNTAGT. The CDR3 is 15 amino acids. Unmatched junction bases numbered 8, after V lost 2 bases and J lost 6 bases. CDR3 sequence: CASSDGAGGFNGYTF. Here the CDR3 DNA reads TGTGCCAGCAGTGACGGGGCAGGGGGCTTTAATGGCTACACCTTC.

V usage is TRBV9 and J usage is TRBJ1-6; 10 positions match TRBD1. CDR1 and CDR2 (germline): SGDLS, YYNGEE. With V trimmed by 4 bases and J by 8 bases, 6 bases remained unmatched. The CDR3 is 15 residues long. The CDR3 loop is CASSLGQGEHSPLHF. The CDR3 coding sequence is TGTGCCAGCAGCCTCGGACAGGGGGAACATTCACCCCTCCACTTT.

The gene calls are TRBV9 and TRBJ2-5, with D unresolved. V was trimmed by 0 bases and J by 7 bases, leaving 13 bases between them. Looked up from germline, CDR1 is SGDLS and CDR2 is YYNGEE. The CDR3 length is 14 residues. This CDR3 reads CASSVDYLPGTQYF. Here the CDR3 DNA reads TGTGCCAGCAGCGTAGATTACCTCCCCGGGACCCAGTACTTC.

This chain joins TRBV6-6 and TRBJ1-3; TRBD1 is a possible D gene (6 bases). The V end lost 8 bases, the J end lost 2 bases, and 16 bases lay between the germline ends. CDR1 is MNHNY, CDR2 SVGAGI, per germline (reference sequence). This CDR3 spans 15 amino acids. In DNA form, the CDR3 reads TGTGCCAGCTACCGTGGACAGAACCCTGGAAACACCATATATTTT. Protein sequence: CASYRGQNPGNTIYF.

The V gene is TRBV18, the J gene TRBJ2-1; 7 bases map to TRBD2. This CDR3 comprises 16 residues. Germline loops: CDR1 KGHSH, CDR2 LQKENI. Trimming removed 4 bases from V and 6 bases from J; junction bases left unmatched: 12. The CDR3 bases are TGTGCCAGCTCACGGCGGGGACTAACCGAGGCCAATGAGCAGTTCTTC. Translated: CASSRRGLTEANEQFF.

This rearrangement joins TRBV3-1 (or the pseudogene TRBV3-2) to TRBJ1-4, with TRBD1 as a possible D gene (5 bases). Germline V lookup: CDR1 LGHDT, CDR2 YNNKEL (reference sequence). V gave up 4 bases and J gave up 4 bases, with 7 bases separating them. The CDR3 covers 13 residues. The CDR3 loop reads CASSLGGNEKLFF. The DNA for the CDR3 is TGTGCCAGCAGCCTGGGGGGTAATGAAAAACTGTTTTTT.

This clone was observed a few times. The chain employs TRBV9 and TRBJ1-6; TRBD1 matches 7 bases. This CDR3 comprises 15 residues. With 4 bases clipped from V and 5 bases from J, the junction kept 6 bases outside the gene matches. The germline V gene has CDR1 SGDLS and CDR2 YYNGEE. CDR3 DNA: TGTGCCAGCAGCCCTCGGGGGACAGATAATTCACCCCTCCACTTT. Its translation: CASSPRGTDNSPLHF.

The rearrangement uses TRBV19 and TRBJ2-5; maybe TRBD1 (6 bases). CDR1 LNHDA and CDR2 SQIVND come from the germline V gene (reference sequence). This CDR3 comprises 15 residues. Trimming removed 5 bases at V and 4 bases at J, with 17 bases between. The CDR3 coding sequence is TGTGCCAGTAGTGGGGTCACAGGGATGAGAGAGACCCAGTACTTC. Its translation is CASSGVTGMRETQYF.

Comments on this clone: The junction and the germline gene differ at one end; a read error may be behind it. The chain couples TRBV7-2 to TRBJ1-1, with unresolved D. This CDR3 has 13 residues. CDR1 and CDR2 from the germline V gene are SGHTA and FQGNSA. The CDR3 reads CASSFNENTGAFF. CDR3 nucleotides: TGTGCCAGCAGCTTCAATGAGAATACTGGAGCTTTCTTT.

Remarks on this clone: The same CDR3 also results from other DNA sequences found in this sample. The chain is built from TRBV28 and TRBJ2-5; weak D call: TRBD2 (6 bases). The CDR3 sequence is 13 residues long. Trimming cost V 2 bases and J 2 bases, with 6 bases left between them. CDR1 is MDHEN, CDR2 SYDVKM, per germline. The CDR3 bases are TGTGCCAGCAGTTTAGGAGGGCAAGAGACCCAGTACTTC. The encoded protein is CASSLGGQETQYF.

V is TRBV19 and J is TRBJ2-7, with 11 bases fitting TRBD1. V dropped 6 bases and J dropped 3; count of bases not matched to a gene: 4. The CDR3 has 14 amino acids. CDR1 is LNHDA, CDR2 SQIVND, per germline (reference sequence). CDR3 region: CASSRDRGYYEQYF. In nucleotides, the CDR3 is TGTGCCAGTAGCCGGGACAGGGGGTACTACGAGCAGTACTTC.

This clone has only a few counts. This rearrangement joins TRBV30 to TRBJ1-6; 12 nucleotides agree with TRBD1. The germline V gene encodes CDR1 GTSNPN and CDR2 SVGIG (reference sequence). This CDR3 has 21 amino acids. After removal of 3 bases from V and 0 bases from J, the junction contained 15 bases not matched to a gene. The CDR3 DNA reads TGTGCCTGGAGCGGAATTAGGGACAGGGGGCAGCGAAGCTCCTATAATTCACCCCTCCACTTT. The encoded protein is CAWSGIRDRGQRSSYNSPLHF.

The rearrangement uses TRBV4-2 and TRBJ1-5; a possible D gene is TRBD1 (5 bases). V gave up 0 bases and J gave up 2 bases, with 8 bases separating them. Germline CDR1 and CDR2: LGHNA and YNFKEQ. The CDR3 extends over 15 amino acids. CDR3 sequence (DNA): TGTGCCAGCAGCCAAGAATCAGGGCGCAATCAGCCCCAGCATTTT. Translated, it gives CASSQESGRNQPQHF.

This clone occurred once. The rearrangement uses TRBV5-1 and TRBJ1-2, with D possibly matching TRBD1 (5 bases). Trimming shortened V by 0 bases and J by 4 bases, and 13 bases separated the two germline ends. The germline CDR1 and CDR2 sequences are SGHRS and YFSETQ. This CDR3 has 15 residues. The CDR3 bases are TGCGCCAGCAGCTTGGGGGCAGACAGCTTCTATGGCTACACCTTC. It codes for CASSLGADSFYGYTF.

The CDR3 spells CASSLLERWVPGELFF. The DNA of the CDR3 is TGTGCCAGCAGCTTATTGGAGCGGTGGGTCCCCGGGGAGCTGTTTTTT. The V and J genes are TRBV7-2 and TRBJ2-2; D possibly corresponds to TRBD2 (5 bases). Germline CDR1 SGHTA, CDR2 FQGNSA. CDR3 length: 16 amino acids. V lost 2 bases and J lost 6, with 16 bases in between. Using reference TRBV7-2 and TRBJ2-2 for the parts outside the CDR3, the full variable domain is GAGVSQSPSNKVTEKGKDVELRCDPISGHTALYWYRQSLGQGLEFLIYFQGNSAPDKSGLPSDRFSAERTGGSVSTLTIQRTQQEDSAVYLCASSLLERWVPGELFFGEGSRLTVL.

This chain links TRBV10-3 with TRBJ1-2, with a possible D match to TRBD1 (5 bases). The CDR3 is 15 amino acids. Between the trimmed V and J ends, which lost 0 bases and 7 bases, there was a span of 15 bases. Germline values: CDR1 ENHRY, CDR2 SYGVKD. CDR3 DNA: TGTGCCATCAGTGAGTCTGCGGGGCCGGCTGTTGGCTACACCTTC. Translation gives CAISESAGPAVGYTF.

The CDR3 protein is CASSYGTGQVGYTF. Written as DNA, the CDR3 is TGTGCCAGCAGTTACGGGACAGGGCAGGTTGGCTACACCTTC. V gene TRBV6-2 or TRBV6-3 combines with J gene TRBJ1-2; 9 bases agree with TRBD1. J lost 7 bases, V lost 2 bases, and 5 bases had no gene match. Germline assignment: CDR1 MNHEY and CDR2 SVGEGT. This CDR3 has 14 residues.

The chain couples TRBV4-2 to TRBJ1-1; D is unclear. The V end was cut by 4 bases, the J end by 0 bases, with 15 bases between. Germline CDR1 and CDR2: LGHNA and YNFKEQ. The CDR3 covers 16 residues. The CDR3 is CASSRDEAILNTEAFF. For the CDR3, the DNA is TGTGCCAGCAGCCGAGACGAAGCCATTTTGAACACTGAAGCTTTCTTT.

This clone occurred once. J is TRBJ1-3 and V is TRBV19; 7 bases line up with TRBD1. The junction had 8 bases not matched to a gene; V was cut back by 8 bases and J by 4 bases. The CDR3 sequence is 14 residues long. Germline V lookup: CDR1 LNHDA, CDR2 SQIVND (reference sequence). The CDR3 bases are TGTGCCAGTTCCGACAGGGAAACGGGAAACACCATATATTTT. This gives the protein CASSDRETGNTIYF.

The chain couples TRBV19 to TRBJ2-3; perhaps TRBD1 as D (7 bases). Germline V gene sequence: CDR1 LNHDA, CDR2 SQIVND (reference sequence). V lost 9 bases and J lost 2, with 21 bases in between. The CDR3 spans 16 residues. CDR3 in amino acids: CASQEEGASPTDTQYF. CDR3 DNA: TGTGCCAGCCAGGAGGAGGGGGCCTCTCCCACAGATACGCAGTATTTT.